The 15 T cell receptor beta chains below all came from one sample that was sequenced in a study of blood T cell repertoires in COVID-19. The protocol was immunoSEQ multiplex PCR, while the TCRdb copy is restricted to in-frame clones and leaves out a portion. There are 280,000 or so clones in the sample; about 86% occur only once, and approximately 2% lies in the top ten. Input material: peripheral blood. Receptors originate from a woman aged 25-40 years who had recovered from COVID-19.

This chain joins TRBV9 and TRBJ1-5, with TRBD1 identical over 7 bases. This CDR3 comprises 12 residues. Germline V gene sequence: CDR1 SGDLS, CDR2 YYNGEE. The trim removed 7 bases at V and 9 bases at J, leaving 7 bases unmatched. In nucleotides, the CDR3 is TGTGCCAGCGTCCCAAAGGGGGCGCCCCAGCATTTT. Translated, it gives CASVPKGAPQHF.

The CDR3 DNA reads as TGTGCCAGCAGCTTAGGGACAGGGATGTACGAGCAGTACTTC. It specifies CASSLGTGMYEQYF. The chain carries TRBV11-2 and TRBJ2-7; 8 bases map to TRBD1. J gave up 4 bases and V 1 base, and 3 bases lay outside the gene matches. The germline gives CDR1 SGHAT, CDR2 FQNNGV. CDR3 length equals 14 residues.

As concerns this clone: Other DNA sequences in this specimen translate into the identical CDR3. This rearrangement joins TRBV5-1 to TRBJ2-3, with 16 nucleotides matching TRBD2. Germline V gives CDR1 SGHRS, CDR2 YFSETQ. V shed 4 bases and J 6 bases; nucleotides not matched to a gene: 2. The CDR3 runs to 15 residues. The CDR3 DNA reads as TGCGCCAGCAGCCTGGGACTAGCGGGAGGGGATACGCAGTATTTT. It yields the protein CASSLGLAGGDTQYF.

The chain joins TRBV30 to TRBJ2-7, with TRBD2 matching 7 bases. The trim removed 4 bases at V and 2 bases at J, leaving 14 bases unmatched. In germline, CDR1 is GTSNPN, CDR2 SVGIG (reference sequence). The CDR3 is made up of 16 amino acids. DNA of the CDR3: TGTGCCTGGATTGCCTACCGGGGGGACGGAGCCTACGAGCAGTACTTC. Its translation: CAWIAYRGDGAYEQYF.

The gene calls are TRBV18 and TRBJ2-6, with 7 bases aligning to TRBD1. Germline V CDR1 and CDR2: KGHSH, LQKENI. J lost 2 bases, V lost 3 bases, and 1 base had no gene match. This CDR3 is built from 15 residues. CDR3 protein: CASSPTGTGANVLTF. CDR3 sequence (DNA): TGTGCCAGCTCACCGACAGGGACTGGGGCCAACGTCCTGACTTTC.

The chain employs TRBV10-1 and TRBJ1-1; D uncertain. The germline gives CDR1 WNHNN, CDR2 SYGVQD (reference sequence). V lost 5 bases, J lost 4 bases, and 11 bases lay in between. This CDR3 is built from 13 residues. The CDR3 region has the DNA TGCGCCAGCAGTTCGGTCCATCTCACTGAAGCTTTCTTT. This sequence encodes CASSSVHLTEAFF.

The rearrangement links TRBV5-8 to TRBJ2-2, with 10 bases aligning to TRBD2. The junction had 8 bases not matched to a gene; V was cut back by 4 bases and J by 5 bases. Germline CDR1 is SGHTS and CDR2 is YDEGEE. The CDR3 length is 16 residues. The CDR3 reads CASSGWTSGRTGELFF. CDR3 DNA sequence: TGTGCCAGCAGCGGGTGGACTAGCGGACGAACCGGGGAGCTGTTTTTT.

The chain employs TRBV4-3 and TRBJ1-2; D gene uncertain. In germline, CDR1 is LGHNA, CDR2 YSLEER. The CDR3 is made up of 13 amino acids. V lost 0 bases and J lost 6, with 8 bases in between. CDR3 sequence (DNA): TGCGCCAGCAGCCAAGATGGAGAGAATGGCTACACCTTC. It encodes CASSQDGENGYTF.

V and J are TRBV6-6 and TRBJ1-2; D is possibly TRBD1 (5 bases). Germline values: CDR1 MNHNY, CDR2 SVGAGI (reference sequence). This CDR3 comprises 12 residues. V lost 5 bases and J lost 4, with 8 bases in between. CDR3 DNA: TGTGCCAGCAGTCCTCAGGGCTATGGCTACACCTTC. Amino acid sequence: CASSPQGYGYTF.

This chain links TRBV7-9 with TRBJ1-4; 9 bases align to TRBD1. The trim removed 0 bases at V and 7 bases at J, leaving 3 bases unmatched. The CDR3 has 15 amino acids. Germline CDR1 reads SEHNR; CDR2 reads FQNEAQ (reference sequence). CDR3 nucleotides: TGTGCCAGCAGCTTAGCCGGGACAGGGATTGAAAAACTGTTTTTT. Amino acids: CASSLAGTGIEKLFF.

Only one count was recorded for this clone. The chain combines TRBV5-1 with TRBJ2-2; 8 bases are a match to TRBD1. J lost 7 bases, V lost 0 bases, and 8 bases had no gene match. The CDR3 runs to 16 residues. The germline CDR1 and CDR2 sequences are SGHRS and YFSETQ. This CDR3 is CASSLGPQGVDGELFF. The CDR3 DNA reads TGCGCCAGCAGCTTGGGACCACAGGGGGTCGACGGGGAGCTGTTTTTT.

This rearrangement joins TRBV10-1 to TRBJ2-2; 8 bases are a match to TRBD1. The CDR3 has 15 amino acids. The germline V gene has CDR1 WNHNN and CDR2 SYGVQD (reference sequence). After removal of 8 bases from V and 5 bases from J, the junction contained 10 bases not matched to a gene. CDR3 DNA: TGCGCCAGCCAACGGGCAGGGGGCAGAACCGGGGAGCTGTTTTTT. It encodes CASQRAGGRTGELFF.

The rearrangement joins TRBV19 to TRBJ2-1; 10 bases match TRBD2. CDR1 and CDR2 from the germline V gene are LNHDA and SQIVND (reference sequence). The CDR3 extends over 15 amino acids. V was pared by 6 bases and J by 2 bases, with 4 bases of the junction left unmatched. The CDR3 DNA reads TGTGCCAGTAGCACTAGCGGGGACACCTACAATGAGCAGTTCTTC. Translated: CASSTSGDTYNEQFF. Full variable domain (outside the CDR3, taken from reference TRBV19 and TRBJ2-1): DGGITQSPKYLFRKEGQNVTLSCEQNLNHDAMYWYRQDPGQGLRLIYYSQIVNDFQKGDIAEGYSVSREKKESFPLTVTSAQKNPTAFYLCASSTSGDTYNEQFFGPGTRLTVL.

On this clone: Sequence at one end of the junction differs from germline and may be a read error. Additional DNA sequences in this sample encode the identical CDR3. This rearrangement joins TRBV7-7 to TRBJ1-3; D gene ambiguous. The CDR3 spans 15 residues. Germline V lookup: CDR1 SSHAT, CDR2 FNYEAQ (reference sequence). CDR3 protein: CASSLSLNSGNTIYF. The CDR3 nucleotides are TGTGCTAGCAGCTTAAGCCTTAACTCTGGAAACACCATATATTTT.

The V gene is TRBV4-3, the J gene TRBJ1-1; D may be TRBD1 (6 bases). The germline gives CDR1 LGHNA, CDR2 YSLEER. V gave up 5 bases and J gave up 5 bases, with 15 bases separating them. This CDR3 spans 14 amino acids. CDR3 sequence: CASSAGARETEAFF. As DNA, the CDR3 is TGCGCCAGCAGCGCGGGGGCGAGGGAAACTGAAGCTTTCTTT.